Presented here are 3 T cell receptor beta chains from one specimen sequenced in a study of Ad26.COV2.S vaccination and SARS-CoV-2 variants. Assay: immunoSEQ multiplex PCR; the TCRdb copy retains only in-frame clones and omits some. The data contain 400,000 to 450,000 clones, over 75% of them singletons. The sample's treatment: roughly 20 received Ad26.COV2.S at low or high dose, single or two shots; about 5 received placebo; per-sample allocation not given. At day 63 after the first vaccine or placebo injection, samples were drawn. This specimen was peripheral blood, taken in a trial of Ad26.COV2.S vaccine versus placebo. These receptor sequences come from a person between 18 and 60 years old who received the Ad26.COV2.S COVID-19 vaccine or a placebo.

The V call is TRBV19, the J call TRBJ1-3, with 7 bases matching TRBD1. CDR1 LNHDA and CDR2 SQIVND come from the germline V gene (reference sequence). The V gene end was trimmed by 7 bases and the J gene end by 5 bases; junction bases not matched to a gene: 8. The CDR3 sequence is 14 residues long. The CDR3 loop is CASIANRGRNTIYF. The CDR3 nucleotides read TGTGCCAGTATCGCAAACAGGGGAAGAAACACCATATATTTT.

The chain combines TRBV6-5 with TRBJ1-1; D gene uncertain. V lost 0 bases, J lost 1 base, and 9 bases lay in between. CDR1 is MNHEY and CDR2 is SVGAGI in the germline V gene. This CDR3 region has 15 residues. For the CDR3, the DNA is TGTGCCAGCAGTTACTCCTGGATTTCGAACACTGAAGCTTTCTTT. Amino acid sequence: CASSYSWISNTEAFF.

This clone has a handful of counts. The chain links TRBV7-8 to TRBJ1-5, with D possibly TRBD1 on 6 matching bases. The CDR3 length is 16 residues. Germline V gives CDR1 SGHVS, CDR2 FQNEAQ. V shed 10 bases and J shed 2 bases, with 21 bases lying between them. CDR3 sequence (DNA): TGTGCCACCACACGGGACACTTACCGCGGCAATCAGCCCCAGCATTTT. Translating gives CATTRDTYRGNQPQHF.